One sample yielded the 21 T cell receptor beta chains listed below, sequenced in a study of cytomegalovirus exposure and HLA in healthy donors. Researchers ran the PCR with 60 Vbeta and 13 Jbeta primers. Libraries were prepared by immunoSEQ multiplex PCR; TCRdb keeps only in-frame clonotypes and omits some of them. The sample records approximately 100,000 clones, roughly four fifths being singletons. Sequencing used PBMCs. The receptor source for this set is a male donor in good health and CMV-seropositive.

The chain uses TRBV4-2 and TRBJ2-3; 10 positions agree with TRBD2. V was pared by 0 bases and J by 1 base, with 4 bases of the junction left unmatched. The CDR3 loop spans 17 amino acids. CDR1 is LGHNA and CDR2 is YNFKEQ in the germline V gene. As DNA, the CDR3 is TGTGCCAGCAGCCAAGAGATTGGGACTAGCGGCACAGATACGCAGTATTTT. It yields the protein CASSQEIGTSGTDTQYF.

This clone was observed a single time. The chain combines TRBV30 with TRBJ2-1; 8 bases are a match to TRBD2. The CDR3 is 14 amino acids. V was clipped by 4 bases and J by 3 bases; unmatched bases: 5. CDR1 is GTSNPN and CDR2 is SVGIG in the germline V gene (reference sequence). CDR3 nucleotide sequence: TGTGCCTGGAAAGCGGGGGCTGTCTACAATGAGCAGTTCTTC. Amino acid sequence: CAWKAGAVYNEQFF.

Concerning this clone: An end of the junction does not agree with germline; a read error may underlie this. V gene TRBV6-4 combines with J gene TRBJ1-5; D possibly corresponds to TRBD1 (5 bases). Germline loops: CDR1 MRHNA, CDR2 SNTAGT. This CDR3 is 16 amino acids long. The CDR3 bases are TGTGCCAGCAGTGACAGCTGGGCCGGGCTCGGGGGTAAGAGGAATTTT. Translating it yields CASSDSWAGLGGKRNF.

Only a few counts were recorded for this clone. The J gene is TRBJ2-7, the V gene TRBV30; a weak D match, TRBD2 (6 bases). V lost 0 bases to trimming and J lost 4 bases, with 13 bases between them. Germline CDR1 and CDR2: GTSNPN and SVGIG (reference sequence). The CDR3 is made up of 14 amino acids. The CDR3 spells CAWSVIGGRYEQYF. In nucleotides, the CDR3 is TGTGCCTGGAGTGTAATCGGGGGACGTTACGAGCAGTACTTC.

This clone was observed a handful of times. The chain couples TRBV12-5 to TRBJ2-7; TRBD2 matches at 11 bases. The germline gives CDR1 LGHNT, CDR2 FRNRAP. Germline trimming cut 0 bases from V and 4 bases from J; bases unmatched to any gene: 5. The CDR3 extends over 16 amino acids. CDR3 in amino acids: CASGLVRPSGGYEQYF. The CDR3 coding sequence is TGTGCTAGTGGTTTGGTACGTCCTAGCGGGGGGTACGAGCAGTACTTC. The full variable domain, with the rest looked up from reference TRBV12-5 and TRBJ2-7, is DARVTQTPRHKVTEMGQEVTMRCQPILGHNTVFWYRQTMMQGLELLAYFRNRAPLDDSGMPKDRFSAEMPDATLATLKIQPSEPRDSAVYFCASGLVRPSGGYEQYFGPGTRLTVT.

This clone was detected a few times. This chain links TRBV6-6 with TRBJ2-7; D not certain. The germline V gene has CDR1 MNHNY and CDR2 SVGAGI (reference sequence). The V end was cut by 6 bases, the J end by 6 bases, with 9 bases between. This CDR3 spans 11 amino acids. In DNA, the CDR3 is TGTGCCAGCAGCGAACTCTCCGAGCAGTACTTC. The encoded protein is CASSELSEQYF.

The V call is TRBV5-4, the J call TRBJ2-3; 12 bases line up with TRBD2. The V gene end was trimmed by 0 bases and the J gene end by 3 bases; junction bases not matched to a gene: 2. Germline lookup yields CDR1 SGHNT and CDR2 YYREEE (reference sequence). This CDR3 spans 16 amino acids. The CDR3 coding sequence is TGTGCCAGCAGCTTGGCTAGCGGGGGGGCAACAGATACGCAGTATTTT. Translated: CASSLASGGATDTQYF.

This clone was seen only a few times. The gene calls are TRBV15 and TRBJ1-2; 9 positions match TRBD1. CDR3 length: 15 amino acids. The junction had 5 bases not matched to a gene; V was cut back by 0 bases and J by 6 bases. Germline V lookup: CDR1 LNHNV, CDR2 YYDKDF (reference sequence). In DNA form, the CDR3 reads TGTGCCACCAGCAGAGATACAGGGGGCCTCCATGGCTACACCTTC. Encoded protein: CATSRDTGGLHGYTF.

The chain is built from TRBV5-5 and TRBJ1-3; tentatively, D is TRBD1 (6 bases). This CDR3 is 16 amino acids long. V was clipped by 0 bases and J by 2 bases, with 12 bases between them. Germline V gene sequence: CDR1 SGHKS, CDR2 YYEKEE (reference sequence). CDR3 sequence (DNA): TGTGCCAGCAGCTTGGCGGGGGGCGCTCCTGGAAACACCATATATTTT. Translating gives CASSLAGGAPGNTIYF.

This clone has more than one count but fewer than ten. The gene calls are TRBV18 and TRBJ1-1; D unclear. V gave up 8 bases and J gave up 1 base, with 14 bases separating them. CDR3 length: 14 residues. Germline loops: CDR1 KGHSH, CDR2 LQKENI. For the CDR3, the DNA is TGTGCCAGCGCAAACCAAGAGCGGAACACTGAAGCTTTCTTT. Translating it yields CASANQERNTEAFF.

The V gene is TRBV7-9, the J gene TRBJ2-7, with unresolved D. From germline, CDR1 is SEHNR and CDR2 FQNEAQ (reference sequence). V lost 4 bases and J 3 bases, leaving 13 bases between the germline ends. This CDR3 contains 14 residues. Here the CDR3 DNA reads TGTGCCAGCAGCTCCCAATTGGCAGGCTACGAGCAGTACTTC. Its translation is CASSSQLAGYEQYF.

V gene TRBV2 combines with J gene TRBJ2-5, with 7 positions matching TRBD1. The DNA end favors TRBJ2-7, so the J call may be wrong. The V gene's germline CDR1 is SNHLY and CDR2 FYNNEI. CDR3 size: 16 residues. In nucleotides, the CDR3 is TGTGCCAGCAGTGAAGCGGTAGGGGGCGGACTCCACGAGCAGTACTTC. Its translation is CASSEAVGGGLHEQYF.

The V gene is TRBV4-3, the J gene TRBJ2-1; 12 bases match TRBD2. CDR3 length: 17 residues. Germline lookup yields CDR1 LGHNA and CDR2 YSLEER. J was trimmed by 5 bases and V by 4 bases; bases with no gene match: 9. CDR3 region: CASSPTLASGGDNEQFF. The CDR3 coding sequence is TGCGCCAGCAGCCCGACTTTGGCTAGCGGGGGGGACAATGAGCAGTTCTTC.

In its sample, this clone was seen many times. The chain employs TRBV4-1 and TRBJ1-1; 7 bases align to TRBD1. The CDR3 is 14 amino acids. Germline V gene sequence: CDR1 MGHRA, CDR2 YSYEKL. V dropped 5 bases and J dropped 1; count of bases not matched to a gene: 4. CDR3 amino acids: CASSSGDRNTEAFF. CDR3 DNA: TGCGCCAGCAGCTCCGGGGACAGGAACACTGAAGCTTTCTTT.

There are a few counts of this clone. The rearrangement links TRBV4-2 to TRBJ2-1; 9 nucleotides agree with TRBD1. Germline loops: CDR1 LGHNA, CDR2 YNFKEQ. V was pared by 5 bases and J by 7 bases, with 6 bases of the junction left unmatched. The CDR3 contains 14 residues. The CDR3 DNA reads TGTGCCAGCAGCTCCGGGACAGGGTATAATGAGCAGTTCTTC. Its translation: CASSSGTGYNEQFF.

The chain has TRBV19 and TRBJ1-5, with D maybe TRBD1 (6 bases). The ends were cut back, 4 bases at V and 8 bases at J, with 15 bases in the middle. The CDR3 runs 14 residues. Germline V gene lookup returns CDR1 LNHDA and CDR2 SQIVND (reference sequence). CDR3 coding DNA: TGTGCCAGTAGTACCATGCAGGGGCGGGAGCCCCAGCATTTT. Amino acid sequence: CASSTMQGREPQHF.

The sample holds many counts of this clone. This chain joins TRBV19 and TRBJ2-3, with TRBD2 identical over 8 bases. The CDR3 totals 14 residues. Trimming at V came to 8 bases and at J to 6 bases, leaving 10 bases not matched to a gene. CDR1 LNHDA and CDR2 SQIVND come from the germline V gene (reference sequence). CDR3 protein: CASWDRGGMDTQYF. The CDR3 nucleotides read TGTGCCAGTTGGGATCGGGGGGGCATGGATACGCAGTATTTT. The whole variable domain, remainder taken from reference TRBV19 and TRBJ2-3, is DGGITQSPKYLFRKEGQNVTLSCEQNLNHDAMYWYRQDPGQGLRLIYYSQIVNDFQKGDIAEGYSVSREKKESFPLTVTSAQKNPTAFYLCASWDRGGMDTQYFGPGTRLTVL.

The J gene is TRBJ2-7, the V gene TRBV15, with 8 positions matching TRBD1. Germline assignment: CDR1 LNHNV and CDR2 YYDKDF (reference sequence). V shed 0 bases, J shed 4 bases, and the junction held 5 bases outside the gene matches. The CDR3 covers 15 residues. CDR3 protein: CATSRDQGQAYEQYF. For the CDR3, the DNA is TGTGCCACCAGCAGAGATCAGGGACAGGCGTACGAGCAGTACTTC. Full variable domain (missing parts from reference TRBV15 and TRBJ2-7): DAMVIQNPRYQVTQFGKPVTLSCSQTLNHNVMYWYQQKSSQAPKLLFHYYDKDFNNEADTPDNFQSRRPNTSFCFLDIRSPGLGDTAMYLCATSRDQGQAYEQYFGPGTRLTVT.

CDR3 in amino acids: CASSANSGGFYEQYF. In DNA form, the CDR3 reads TGCGCCAGCAGCGCTAATAGCGGGGGCTTCTACGAGCAGTACTTC. The chain uses TRBV5-1 and TRBJ2-7, with TRBD2 identical over 9 bases. This CDR3 has 15 amino acids. Germline-derived CDR1 and CDR2 are SGHRS and YFSETQ. The ends lost 4 bases at V and 3 bases at J; junction bases unmatched: 8.

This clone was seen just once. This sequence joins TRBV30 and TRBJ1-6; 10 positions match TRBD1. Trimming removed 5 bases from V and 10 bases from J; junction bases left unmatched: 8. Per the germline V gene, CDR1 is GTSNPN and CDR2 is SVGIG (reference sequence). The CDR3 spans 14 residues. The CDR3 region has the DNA TGTGCCTGGGTAACGGGACAGGGGTTCTCACCCCTCCACTTT. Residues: CAWVTGQGFSPLHF. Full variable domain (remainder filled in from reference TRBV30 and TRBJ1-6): SQTIHQWPATLVQPVGSPLSLECTVEGTSNPNLYWYRQAAGRGLQLLFYSVGIGQISSEVPQNLSASRPQDRQFILSSKKLLLSDSGFYLCAWVTGQGFSPLHFGNGTRLTVT.

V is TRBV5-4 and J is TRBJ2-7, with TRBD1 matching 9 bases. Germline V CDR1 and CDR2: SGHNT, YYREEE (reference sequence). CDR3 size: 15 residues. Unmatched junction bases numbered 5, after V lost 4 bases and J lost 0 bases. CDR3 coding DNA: TGTGCCAGCAGCATGACAGGGGGAATCTCCTACGAGCAGTACTTC. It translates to CASSMTGGISYEQYF.